The T cell receptor beta chain described here comes from a study of low-dose radiotherapy and immunotherapy resistance in tumors. Overall study context: A dose of 1 Gy per fraction every two weeks went to Cohort 2, totaling 13 Gy over 26 weeks.

cDNA synthesis used a TRAV/TRBV-specific primer set for both chains. TCR amplification ran 20 PCR cycles using constant-region and V-primer adapter primers. The authors amplified isolated mRNA by in vitro transcription. TCRdb processed the reads anew with MiXCR; each CDR3 protein has one entry. The sample carries over 65,000 distinct CDR3 sequences, roughly a sixth recorded once. The sample holds many counts of this clonotype. Time point noted: before trial treatment. This specimen consisted of PBMCs, obtained before treatment. The source is a male donor with prostate cancer.

CDR3 DNA: TGCGCCAGCAGCCTCGGGACAGCGAACACCGGGGAGCTGTTTTTT. Its protein is CASSLGTANTGELFF. The chain recombines TRBV5-1 with TRBJ2-2; 7 nucleotides align to TRBD1. The CDR3 runs to 15 residues. Germline-derived CDR1 and CDR2 are SGHRS and YFSETQ. Trimming took 4 bases from V and 0 from J; bases not matched to a gene: 3.